This T cell receptor beta chain was documented in a study of T cell repertoires in cytomegalovirus infection. Using its own MiXCR run on the reads, TCRdb lists one record per CDR3 protein. The table lists 550,000 to 850,000 distinct CDR3 sequences, approximately 33% of them singletons. The study's findings and limits: There were carriers of CMV plus the relevant HLA, and cumulative public TCR beta family frequency identified them.

About this clonotype itself: Antigen unknown.

This CDR3 region has 15 residues. Germline loops: CDR1 MDHEN, CDR2 SYDVKM. Trimming took off 3 bases at V and 3 bases at J, with 12 bases between the two ends. Sequenced here: cultured PBMCs, sampled from culture after CMV antigen stimulation. This sequence was found in a human donor in good health (CMV status not recorded). Some clones in this sample may be carry-over from other donors' samples. This sequence joins TRBV28 and TRBJ1-5; D uncertain. This chain's CDR3 is CASSFATQYNQPQHF. The CDR3 DNA follows: TGTGCCAGCAGTTTCGCCACCCAGTACAATCAGCCCCAGCATTTT.